What follows are 15 T cell receptor beta chains derived from one specimen sequenced in a study of blood T cell repertoires in COVID-19. TCRdb keeps only in-frame clones here, not all; method: immunoSEQ multiplex PCR. The sample has fewer than 150,000 clones, around 86% seen once. The sequencing input was peripheral blood. The receptors stem from a woman aged 50 to 60 who had recovered from COVID-19.

The chain recombines TRBV27 with TRBJ2-1; 10 bases map to TRBD1. Germline CDR1 reads MNHEY; CDR2 reads SMNVEV (reference sequence). The CDR3 is made up of 17 amino acids. Germline trimming cut 5 bases from V and 8 bases from J; bases unmatched to any gene: 15. CDR3 sequence: CASSPNFRDRGRYEQFF. In nucleotides, the CDR3 is TGTGCCAGCAGTCCCAATTTTAGGGACAGGGGTCGGTATGAGCAGTTCTTC.

The rearrangement joins TRBV9 to TRBJ1-3; 7 bases are a match to TRBD1. J was trimmed by 0 bases and V by 3 bases; bases with no gene match: 6. Per the germline V gene, CDR1 is SGDLS and CDR2 is YYNGEE. The CDR3 spans 16 residues. DNA for the CDR3: TGTGCCAGCAGCGCGGGACAGATTTACTCTGGAAACACCATATATTTT. Protein sequence: CASSAGQIYSGNTIYF.

V gene TRBV6-5 combines with J gene TRBJ2-7, with TRBD2 as a possible D gene (5 bases). CDR3 length equals 14 residues. Germline CDR1 and CDR2: MNHEY and SVGAGI. V was clipped by 2 bases and J by 4 bases, with 12 bases between them. CDR3 nucleotides: TGTGCCAGCAGTTACACCGAGGGCTCTTACGAGCAGTACTTC. Translated, it gives CASSYTEGSYEQYF.

The chain carries TRBV29-1 and TRBJ1-1; a weak D match, TRBD1 (6 bases). The germline gives CDR1 SQVTM, CDR2 ANQGSEA. Trimming removed 6 bases from V and 10 bases from J, with 18 bases in between. This CDR3 is 12 amino acids long. The CDR3 is CSVKQGTGGAFF. The CDR3 DNA sequence: TGCAGCGTGAAACAGGGAACTGGTGGAGCTTTCTTT.

This sequence joins TRBV18 and TRBJ1-2; TRBD1 aligns across 9 bases. The V gene end was trimmed by 4 bases and the J gene end by 5 bases; junction bases not matched to a gene: 8. Germline assignment: CDR1 KGHSH and CDR2 LQKENI. The CDR3 loop spans 15 amino acids. The CDR3 DNA sequence: TGTGCCAGCTCACTGCCGGGACAGGGACGATATGGCTACACCTTC. Translation gives CASSLPGQGRYGYTF.

The rearrangement uses TRBV5-4 and TRBJ2-7, with 9 nucleotides matching TRBD2. The CDR3 sequence is 15 residues long. The germline gives CDR1 SGHNT, CDR2 YYREEE (reference sequence). The V and J ends lost 5 bases and 5 bases, in that order; junction bases with no gene match: 11. The CDR3 here is CASRYAGGPGDEQYF. CDR3 DNA sequence: TGTGCCAGCAGATATGCGGGGGGGCCCGGCGACGAGCAGTACTTC.

V gene TRBV7-9 combines with J gene TRBJ2-1, with unresolved D. CDR1 is SEHNR, CDR2 FQNEAQ, per germline (reference sequence). The CDR3 is 16 residues long. V gave up 0 bases and J gave up 6 bases, with 15 bases separating them. This chain's CDR3 is CASSLALRYGSNEQFF. The CDR3 bases are TGTGCCAGCAGCTTAGCGCTCAGGTACGGAAGCAATGAGCAGTTCTTC. Full variable domain (missing parts from reference TRBV7-9 and TRBJ2-1): DTGVSQNPRHKITKRGQNVTFRCDPISEHNRLYWYRQTLGQGPEFLTYFQNEAQLEKSRLLSDRFSAERPKGSFSTLEIQRTEQGDSAMYLCASSLALRYGSNEQFFGPGTRLTVL.

The chain carries TRBV6-6 and TRBJ2-3; a possible D gene is TRBD2 (5 bases). There are 17 residues in the CDR3. Per the germline V gene, CDR1 is MNHNY and CDR2 is SVGAGI (reference sequence). V lost 5 bases to trimming and J lost 0 bases, with 18 bases between them. CDR3 protein: CASSPRLAHSSTDTQYF. CDR3 nucleotides: TGTGCCAGCAGTCCTCGCCTAGCCCATTCTAGCACAGATACGCAGTATTTT.

The V and J genes are TRBV9 and TRBJ2-7; 7 bases are a match to TRBD1. V trimming: 4 bases; J trimming: 2 bases; junction bases outside the gene matches: 6. The germline V gene has CDR1 SGDLS and CDR2 YYNGEE. This CDR3 region has 14 residues. The DNA of the CDR3 is TGTGCCAGCAGCTTTCGGACAGGCCCCTACGAGCAGTACTTC. This sequence encodes CASSFRTGPYEQYF.

This chain uses TRBV7-8 with TRBJ1-2; D is undetermined. Trimming took 5 bases from V and 6 from J, leaving 13 bases between them. The CDR3 sequence is 13 residues long. In germline, CDR1 is SGHVS, CDR2 FQNEAQ. The CDR3 reads CASSPAPGNGYTF. The CDR3 DNA is TGTGCCAGCAGCCCTGCCCCGGGTAATGGCTACACCTTC.

The chain carries TRBV30 and TRBJ1-2; D is possibly TRBD1 (6 bases). The CDR3 has 15 amino acids. The V gene lost 0 bases and the J gene lost 8 bases, with 19 bases spanning the gap. CDR1 and CDR2 from the germline V gene are GTSNPN and SVGIG (reference sequence). CDR3 in amino acids: CAWSVTARGARGYTF. The CDR3 nucleotides read TGTGCCTGGAGTGTAACCGCTCGGGGGGCGAGAGGCTACACCTTC.

This rearrangement joins TRBV5-1 to TRBJ2-7, with a tentative D call TRBD2 (6 bases). V lost 4 bases and J lost 2, with 16 bases in between. The CDR3 consists of 15 residues. The germline V gene encodes CDR1 SGHRS and CDR2 YFSETQ. CDR3 in DNA: TGCGCCAGCAGCCAGTCCGTGGGACTCACCTACGAGCAGTACTTC. Its protein is CASSQSVGLTYEQYF.

In this sample, this clone turned up once. The chain combines TRBV4-2 with TRBJ2-5; 8 nucleotides agree with TRBD1. The germline V gene has CDR1 LGHNA and CDR2 YNFKEQ. J was trimmed by 2 bases and V by 5 bases; bases with no gene match: 4. The CDR3 is 14 residues long. The CDR3 loop is CASSWGTGQETQYF. The CDR3 DNA is TGTGCCAGCAGCTGGGGGACAGGTCAAGAGACCCAGTACTTC.

This chain joins TRBV6-5 and TRBJ2-5; 7 positions match TRBD1. Germline V CDR1 and CDR2: MNHEY, SVGAGI. V lost 7 bases to trimming and J lost 2 bases; unmatched junction nucleotides: 10. This CDR3 has 15 amino acids. The CDR3 nucleotides read TGTGCCAGCACCTCAGGACAGGTTATTCAAGAGACCCAGTACTTC. Protein product: CASTSGQVIQETQYF.

The chain links TRBV2 to TRBJ2-5; 9 bases line up with TRBD1. After removal of 0 bases from V and 10 bases from J, the junction contained 6 bases not matched to a gene. Germline V gene data show CDR1 as SNHLY and CDR2 as FYNNEI. The CDR3 runs to 14 residues. This chain's CDR3 is CASSEAPDRGDQYF. The CDR3, as DNA: TGTGCCAGCAGTGAAGCCCCGGACAGGGGAGACCAGTACTTC.